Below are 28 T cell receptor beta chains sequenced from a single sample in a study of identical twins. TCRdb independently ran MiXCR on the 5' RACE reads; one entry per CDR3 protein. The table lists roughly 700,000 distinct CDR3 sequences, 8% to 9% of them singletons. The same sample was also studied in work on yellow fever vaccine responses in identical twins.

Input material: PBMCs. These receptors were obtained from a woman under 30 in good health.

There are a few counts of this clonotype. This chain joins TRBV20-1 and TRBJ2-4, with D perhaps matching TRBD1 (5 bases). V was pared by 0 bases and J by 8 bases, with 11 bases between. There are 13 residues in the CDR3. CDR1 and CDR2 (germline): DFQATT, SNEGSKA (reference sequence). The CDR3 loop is CSARDRGSDIQYF. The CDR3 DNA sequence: TGCAGTGCTAGAGATAGGGGTTCGGACATTCAGTACTTC.

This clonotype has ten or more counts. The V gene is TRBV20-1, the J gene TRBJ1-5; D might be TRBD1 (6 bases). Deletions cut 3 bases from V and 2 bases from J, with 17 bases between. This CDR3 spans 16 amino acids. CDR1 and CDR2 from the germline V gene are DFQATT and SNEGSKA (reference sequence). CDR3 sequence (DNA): TGCAGTGCTAGCCAGGGGACAACCGCCGGCAATCAGCCCCAGCATTTT. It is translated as CSASQGTTAGNQPQHF.

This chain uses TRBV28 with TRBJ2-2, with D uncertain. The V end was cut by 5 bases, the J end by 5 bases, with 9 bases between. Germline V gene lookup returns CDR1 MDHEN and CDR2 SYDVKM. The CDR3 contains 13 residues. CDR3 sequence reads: CASSTSLTGELFF. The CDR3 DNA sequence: TGTGCCAGCAGTACCAGTTTAACCGGGGAGCTGTTTTTT.

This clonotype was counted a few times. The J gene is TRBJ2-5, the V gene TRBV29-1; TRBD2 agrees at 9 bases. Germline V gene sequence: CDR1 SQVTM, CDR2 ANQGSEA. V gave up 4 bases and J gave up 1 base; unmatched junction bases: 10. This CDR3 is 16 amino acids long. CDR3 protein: CSVGFGSGGIQETQYF. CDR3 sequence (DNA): TGCAGCGTTGGGTTCGGGAGCGGGGGGATCCAAGAGACCCAGTACTTC.

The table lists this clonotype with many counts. The CDR3 coding sequence is TGTGCCAGCAGCTCCCGGGACAGGGGTGAAAAACTGTTTTTT. Translated, it gives CASSSRDRGEKLFF. The V gene is TRBV7-9, the J gene TRBJ1-4, with 10 bases fitting TRBD1. The CDR3 contains 14 residues. V gave up 4 bases and J gave up 7 bases; unmatched junction bases: 3. Germline CDR1 is SEHNR and CDR2 is FQNEAQ (reference sequence). Full variable domain (rest looked up from reference TRBV7-9 and TRBJ1-4): DTGVSQNPRHKITKRGQNVTFRCDPISEHNRLYWYRQTLGQGPEFLTYFQNEAQLEKSRLLSDRFSAERPKGSFSTLEIQRTEQGDSAMYLCASSSRDRGEKLFFGSGTQLSVL.

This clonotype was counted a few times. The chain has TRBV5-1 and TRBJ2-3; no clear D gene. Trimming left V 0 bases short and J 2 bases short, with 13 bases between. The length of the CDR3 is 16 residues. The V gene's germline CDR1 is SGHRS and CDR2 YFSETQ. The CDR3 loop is CASSLGSRSSTDTQYF. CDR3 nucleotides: TGCGCCAGCAGCTTGGGGTCCCGATCTTCCACAGATACGCAGTATTTT.

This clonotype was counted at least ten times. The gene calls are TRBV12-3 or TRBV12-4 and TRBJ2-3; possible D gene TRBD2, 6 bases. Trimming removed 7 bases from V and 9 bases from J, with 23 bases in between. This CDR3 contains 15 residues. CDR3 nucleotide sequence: TGTGCCAGCACCCCGGCGGGACTCCCCCCGGGAACGCAGTATTTT. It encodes CASTPAGLPPGTQYF.

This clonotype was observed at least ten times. CDR3 loop: CASSPVPGSNQPQHF. CDR3 nucleotides: TGTGCCAGCTCACCCGTACCTGGTAGCAATCAGCCCCAGCATTTT. The gene calls are TRBV18 and TRBJ1-5; D unresolved. V was clipped by 3 bases and J by 0 bases, with 9 bases between them. The CDR3 covers 15 residues. Germline CDR1 reads KGHSH; CDR2 reads LQKENI. Complete variable domain (other parts from reference TRBV18 and TRBJ1-5): NAGVMQNPRHLVRRRGQEARLRCSPMKGHSHVYWYRQLPEEGLKFMVYLQKENIIDESGMPKERFSAEFPKEGPSILRIQQVVRGDSAAYFCASSPVPGSNQPQHFGDGTRLSIL.

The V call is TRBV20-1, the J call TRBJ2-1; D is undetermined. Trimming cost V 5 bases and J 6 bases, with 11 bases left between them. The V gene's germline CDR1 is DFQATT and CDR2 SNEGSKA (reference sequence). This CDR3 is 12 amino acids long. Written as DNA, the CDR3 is TGCAGTGCTTGGTTATCTGGCAATGAGCAGTTCTTC. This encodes CSAWLSGNEQFF.

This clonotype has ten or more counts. CDR3 residues: CASSYSADPSYEQYF. DNA for the CDR3: TGTGCCAGCAGTTACTCCGCGGACCCCTCATACGAGCAGTACTTC. The V and J genes are TRBV6-5 and TRBJ2-7; no clear D. The CDR3 is 15 amino acids. CDR1 and CDR2 from the germline V gene are MNHEY and SVGAGI. V was shortened by 0 bases and J by 4 bases, with 13 bases between the two germline ends.

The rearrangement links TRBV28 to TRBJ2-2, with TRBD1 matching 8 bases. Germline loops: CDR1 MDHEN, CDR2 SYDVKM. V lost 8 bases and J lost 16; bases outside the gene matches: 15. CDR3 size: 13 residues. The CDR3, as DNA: TGTGCCAGCGTCCCCTTCGGACCAGGGGGCAAGTTTTTT. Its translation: CASVPFGPGGKFF.

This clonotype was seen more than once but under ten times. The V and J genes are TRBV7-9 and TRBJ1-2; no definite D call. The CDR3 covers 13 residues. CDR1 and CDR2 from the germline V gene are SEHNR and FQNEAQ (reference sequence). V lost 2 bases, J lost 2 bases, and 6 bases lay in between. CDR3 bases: TGTGCCAGCAGCTTACCAGCCAACTATGGCTACACCTTC. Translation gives CASSLPANYGYTF.

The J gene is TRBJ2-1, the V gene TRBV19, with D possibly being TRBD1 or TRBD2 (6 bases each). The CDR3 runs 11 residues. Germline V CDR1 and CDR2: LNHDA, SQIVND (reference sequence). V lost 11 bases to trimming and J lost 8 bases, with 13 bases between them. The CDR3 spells CAAKGGDEQFF. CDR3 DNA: TGTGCCGCTAAGGGGGGCGATGAGCAGTTCTTC.

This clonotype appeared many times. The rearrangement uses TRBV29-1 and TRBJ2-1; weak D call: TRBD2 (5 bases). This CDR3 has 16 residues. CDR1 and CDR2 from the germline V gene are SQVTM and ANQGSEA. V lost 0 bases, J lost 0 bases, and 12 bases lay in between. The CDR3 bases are TGCAGCGTTGAAGATGGTCTAGCAAGCTCCTACAATGAGCAGTTCTTC. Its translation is CSVEDGLASSYNEQFF.

CDR3: CASVTTGGYRNEQFF. Written as DNA, the CDR3 is TGTGCCAGCGTCACAACAGGGGGTTATCGAAACGAGCAGTTCTTC. The chain uses TRBV28 and TRBJ2-1; 8 bases align to TRBD1. Per germline, CDR1 MDHEN and CDR2 SYDVKM. Trimming took 8 bases from V and 10 from J; bases not matched to a gene: 16. This CDR3 spans 15 amino acids. Full variable domain (rest looked up from reference TRBV28 and TRBJ2-1): DVKVTQSSRYLVKRTGEKVFLECVQDMDHENMFWYRQDPGLGLRLIYFSYDVKMKEKGDIPEGYSVSREKKERFSLILESASTNQTSMYLCASVTTGGYRNEQFFGPGTRLTVL.

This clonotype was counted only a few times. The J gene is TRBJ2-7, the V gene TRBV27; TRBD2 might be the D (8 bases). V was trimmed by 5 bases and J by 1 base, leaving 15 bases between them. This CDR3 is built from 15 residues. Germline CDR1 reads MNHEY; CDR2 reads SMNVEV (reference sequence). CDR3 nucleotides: TGTGCCAGCAGTCGGGAGGGACAGACATCCTACGAGCAGTACTTC. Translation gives CASSREGQTSYEQYF.

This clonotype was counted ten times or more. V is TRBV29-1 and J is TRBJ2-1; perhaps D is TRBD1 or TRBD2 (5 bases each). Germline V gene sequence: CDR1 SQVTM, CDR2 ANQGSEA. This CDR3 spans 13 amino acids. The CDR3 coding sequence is TGCACCTCCATCGGGACCGTATACAATGAGCAGTTCTTC. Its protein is CTSIGTVYNEQFF.

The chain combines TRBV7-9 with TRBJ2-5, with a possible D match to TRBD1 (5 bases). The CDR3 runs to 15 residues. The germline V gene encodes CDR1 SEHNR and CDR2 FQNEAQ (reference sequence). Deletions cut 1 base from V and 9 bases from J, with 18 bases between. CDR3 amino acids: CASSLVDSIEGAQYF. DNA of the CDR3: TGTGCCAGCAGCTTAGTCGACTCCATTGAAGGGGCCCAGTACTTC.

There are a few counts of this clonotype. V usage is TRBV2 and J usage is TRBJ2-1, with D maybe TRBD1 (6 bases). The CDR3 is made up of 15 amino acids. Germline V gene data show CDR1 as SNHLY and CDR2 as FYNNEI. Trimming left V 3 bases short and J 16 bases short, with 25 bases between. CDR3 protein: CASSEVRGAVSSSFF. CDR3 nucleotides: TGTGCCAGCAGTGAGGTCAGGGGTGCAGTGAGCAGTTCTTTCTTC.

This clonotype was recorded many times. CDR3 nucleotides: TGTGCCAGCAGCCTGGGGAATGTGGACACTGAAGCTTTCTTT. Residues: CASSLGNVDTEAFF. The rearrangement links TRBV11-2 to TRBJ1-1; D not certain. The V and J ends lost 5 bases and 3 bases respectively, with 13 bases between them. Germline V lookup: CDR1 SGHAT, CDR2 FQNNGV. The length of the CDR3 is 14 residues. The variable domain in full, completed from reference TRBV11-2 and TRBJ1-1, reads EAGVAQSPRYKIIEKRQSVAFWCNPISGHATLYWYQQILGQGPKLLIQFQNNGVVDDSQLPKDRFSAERLKGVDSTLKIQPAKLEDSAVYLCASSLGNVDTEAFFGQGTRLTVV.

The CDR3 sequence: CASSLWDGSNEQFF. The DNA of the CDR3 is TGTGCCAGCAGTTTATGGGACGGTTCCAATGAGCAGTTCTTC. The chain has TRBV27 and TRBJ2-1; perhaps D is TRBD1 or TRBD2 (5 bases each). The CDR3 totals 14 residues. V dropped 1 base and J dropped 6 bases, with 10 bases sitting between them. Germline assignment: CDR1 MNHEY and CDR2 SMNVEV (reference sequence).

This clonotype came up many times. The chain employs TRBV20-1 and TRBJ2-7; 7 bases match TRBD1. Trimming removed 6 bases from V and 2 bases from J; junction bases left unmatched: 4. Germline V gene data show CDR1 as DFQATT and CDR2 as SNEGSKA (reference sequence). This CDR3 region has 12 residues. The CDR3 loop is CSAPQGPYEQYF. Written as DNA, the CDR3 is TGCAGTGCCCCACAGGGGCCCTACGAGCAGTACTTC.

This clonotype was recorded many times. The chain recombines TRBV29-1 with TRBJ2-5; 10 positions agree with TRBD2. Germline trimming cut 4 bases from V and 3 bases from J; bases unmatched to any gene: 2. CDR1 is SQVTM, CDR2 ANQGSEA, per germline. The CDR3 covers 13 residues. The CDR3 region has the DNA TGCAGCGTTGGGCTAGCGGGGGAAGAGACCCAGTACTTC. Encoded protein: CSVGLAGEETQYF.

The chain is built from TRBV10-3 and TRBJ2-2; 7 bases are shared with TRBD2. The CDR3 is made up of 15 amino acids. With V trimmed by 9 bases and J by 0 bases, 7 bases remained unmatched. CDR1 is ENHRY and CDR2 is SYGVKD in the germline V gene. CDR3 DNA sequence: TGTGCCATTCCCTCCGGGACTACGAACACCGGGGAGCTGTTTTTT. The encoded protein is CAIPSGTTNTGELFF.

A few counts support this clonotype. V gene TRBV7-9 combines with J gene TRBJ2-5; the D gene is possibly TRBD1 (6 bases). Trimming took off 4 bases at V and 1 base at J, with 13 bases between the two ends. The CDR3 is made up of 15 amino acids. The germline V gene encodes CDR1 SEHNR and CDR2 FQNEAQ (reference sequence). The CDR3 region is CASSYLQGVQETQYF. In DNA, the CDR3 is TGTGCCAGCAGCTATCTACAGGGCGTCCAAGAGACCCAGTACTTC.

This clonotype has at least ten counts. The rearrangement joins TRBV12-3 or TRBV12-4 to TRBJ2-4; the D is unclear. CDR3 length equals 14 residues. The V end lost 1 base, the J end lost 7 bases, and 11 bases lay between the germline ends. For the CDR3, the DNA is TGTGCCAGCAGTTTAGGGGCCCCAAGGAACATTCAGTACTTC. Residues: CASSLGAPRNIQYF.

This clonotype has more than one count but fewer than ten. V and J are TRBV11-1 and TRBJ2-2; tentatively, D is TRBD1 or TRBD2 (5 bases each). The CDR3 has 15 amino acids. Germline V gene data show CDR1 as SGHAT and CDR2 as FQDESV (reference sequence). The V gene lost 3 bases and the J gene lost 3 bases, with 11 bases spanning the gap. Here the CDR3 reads CASSFTGDDTGELFF. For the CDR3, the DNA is TGTGCCAGCAGCTTTACCGGGGACGACACCGGGGAGCTGTTTTTT.

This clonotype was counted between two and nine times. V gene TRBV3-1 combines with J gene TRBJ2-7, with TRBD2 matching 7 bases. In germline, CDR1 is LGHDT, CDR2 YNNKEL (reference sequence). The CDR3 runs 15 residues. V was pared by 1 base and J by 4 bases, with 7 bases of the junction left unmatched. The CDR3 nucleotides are TGTGCCAGCAGCCAAGGGTATGGCGGGGGTTACGAGCAGTACTTC. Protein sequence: CASSQGYGGGYEQYF.